The 13 T cell receptor beta chains below all came from one sample that was sequenced in a study of blood T cell repertoires in COVID-19. This table comes from immunoSEQ multiplex PCR, and its TCRdb copy is limited to in-frame clones, with some not included. This table has about 140,000 clones, 88% appearing once. The sequenced sample was peripheral blood. Receptor source: a man between 65 and 80 years old with acute or convalescent COVID-19.

The V call is TRBV7-9, the J call TRBJ2-7; D is perhaps TRBD2 (6 bases). V lost 2 bases, J lost 1 base, and 9 bases lay in between. CDR1 SEHNR and CDR2 FQNEAQ come from the germline V gene (reference sequence). The CDR3 spans 14 residues. The chain's CDR3 is CASSLNGGSYEQYF. In nucleotides, the CDR3 is TGTGCCAGCAGCTTAAATGGAGGGTCCTACGAGCAGTACTTC.

The V call is TRBV4-1, the J call TRBJ1-2; 8 bases agree with TRBD1. The germline CDR1 and CDR2 sequences are MGHRA and YSYEKL. The CDR3 covers 14 residues. V dropped 4 bases and J dropped 7; count of bases not matched to a gene: 8. The DNA of the CDR3 is TGCGCCAGCAGCCGCACAGGGACAGGTGGTGGCTACACCTTC. Translated, it gives CASSRTGTGGGYTF.

This rearrangement joins TRBV19 to TRBJ1-5, with 11 bases lining up with TRBD1. The trim removed 3 bases at V and 1 base at J, leaving 8 bases unmatched. This CDR3 region has 18 residues. CDR1 is LNHDA and CDR2 is SQIVND in the germline V gene (reference sequence). CDR3: CASSISDRGRRSNQPQHF. CDR3 DNA: TGTGCCAGTAGTATCTCGGACAGGGGGCGCAGAAGCAATCAGCCCCAGCATTTT.

The V gene is TRBV7-2, the J gene TRBJ2-3; TRBD2 aligns across 7 bases. Germline V gene sequence: CDR1 SGHTA, CDR2 FQGNSA. The trim removed 2 bases at V and 6 bases at J, leaving 2 bases unmatched. This CDR3 has 13 residues. The CDR3 coding sequence is TGTGCCAGCAGCTTAAGACTAGCTGATACGCAGTATTTT. It yields the protein CASSLRLADTQYF. Full variable domain (remainder filled in from reference TRBV7-2 and TRBJ2-3): GAGVSQSPSNKVTEKGKDVELRCDPISGHTALYWYRQSLGQGLEFLIYFQGNSAPDKSGLPSDRFSAERTGGSVSTLTIQRTQQEDSAVYLCASSLRLADTQYFGPGTRLTVL.

The rearrangement joins TRBV27 to TRBJ1-2; 8 nucleotides match TRBD1. The CDR3 spans 14 residues. The J segment lost 7 bases and the V segment lost 5 bases, leaving 9 bases of the junction unmatched. The germline CDR1 and CDR2 sequences are MNHEY and SMNVEV (reference sequence). CDR3 protein: CASSDGTGPSGYTF. CDR3 in DNA: TGTGCCAGCAGTGATGGGACAGGACCCTCTGGCTACACCTTC.

V and J are TRBV5-8 and TRBJ2-6, with D tentatively TRBD1 (5 bases). Trimming took 4 bases from V and 0 from J, leaving 14 bases between them. Germline V lookup: CDR1 SGHTS, CDR2 YDEGEE. There are 17 residues in the CDR3. CDR3 in amino acids: CASSMVQGPSGANVLTF. The CDR3, as DNA: TGTGCCAGCAGCATGGTCCAGGGTCCCTCTGGGGCCAACGTCCTGACTTTC.

V usage is TRBV10-3 and J usage is TRBJ2-7, with TRBD1 matching over 9 bases. Germline loops: CDR1 ENHRY, CDR2 SYGVKD. CDR3 length equals 16 residues. Trimming cost V 0 bases and J 0 bases; bases outside gene matches: 3. This chain's CDR3 is CAISESRTGDSYEQYF. The CDR3 region has the DNA TGTGCCATCAGTGAGTCCAGGACAGGGGACTCCTACGAGCAGTACTTC.

The sample holds one count of this clone. This rearrangement joins TRBV12-3 or TRBV12-4 to TRBJ1-5; D may be TRBD1 (6 bases). The CDR3 spans 13 residues. The V end lost 5 bases, the J end lost 6 bases, and 11 bases lay between the germline ends. The CDR3 loop is CASSPRGSQPQHF. DNA for the CDR3: TGTGCCAGCAGTCCCAGGGGAAGTCAGCCCCAGCATTTT.

The rearrangement uses TRBV19 and TRBJ2-7; TRBD2 matches at 12 bases. Germline-derived CDR1 and CDR2 are LNHDA and SQIVND (reference sequence). The CDR3 has 16 residues. J was trimmed by 8 bases and V by 4 bases; bases with no gene match: 12. The CDR3 DNA reads TGTGCCAGTAGTAATCCCGTGACTAGCGGGAGTACTAAGCAGTACTTC. This encodes CASSNPVTSGSTKQYF. The entire variable domain, with the rest obtained from reference TRBV19 and TRBJ2-7, is as follows: DGGITQSPKYLFRKEGQNVTLSCEQNLNHDAMYWYRQDPGQGLRLIYYSQIVNDFQKGDIAEGYSVSREKKESFPLTVTSAQKNPTAFYLCASSNPVTSGSTKQYFGPGTRLTVT.

This chain links TRBV9 with TRBJ2-2; D is perhaps TRBD1 (6 bases). Germline V gene data show CDR1 as SGDLS and CDR2 as YYNGEE. The ends were cut back, 0 bases at V and 2 bases at J, with 14 bases in the middle. This CDR3 is built from 17 residues. CDR3 loop: CASSVDPTGHNTGELFF. The CDR3 bases are TGTGCCAGCAGCGTAGATCCCACGGGACATAACACCGGGGAGCTGTTTTTT.

The V call is TRBV3-1 (or the pseudogene TRBV3-2), the J call TRBJ2-1; 9 nucleotides match TRBD2. The trim removed 4 bases at V and 6 bases at J, leaving 7 bases unmatched. The CDR3 runs to 15 residues. Germline CDR1 LGHDT, CDR2 YNNKEL (reference sequence). DNA of the CDR3: TGTGCCAGCAGCCGAGGACTAGCGCAGTTCAATGAGCAGTTCTTC. This encodes CASSRGLAQFNEQFF.

The CDR3 spells CASSLSSGGALAGELFF. CDR3 coding DNA: TGTGCCAGCAGCCTTTCTAGCGGGGGGGCCCTGGCCGGGGAGCTGTTTTTT. The rearrangement uses TRBV7-2 and TRBJ2-2; 12 bases fit TRBD2. The germline CDR1 and CDR2 sequences are SGHTA and FQGNSA. The CDR3 loop spans 17 amino acids. The V gene end was trimmed by 5 bases and the J gene end by 6 bases; junction bases not matched to a gene: 10.

The chain carries TRBV7-9 and TRBJ2-1, with 12 bases identical to TRBD2. Germline CDR1 is SEHNR and CDR2 is FQNEAQ (reference sequence). The J segment lost 3 bases and the V segment lost 4 bases, leaving 7 bases of the junction unmatched. The length of the CDR3 is 17 residues. Here the CDR3 reads CASSSRTSGNVYNEQFF. The CDR3 DNA reads TGTGCCAGCAGCTCAAGGACTAGCGGGAACGTCTACAATGAGCAGTTCTTC.